This entry features one T cell receptor beta chain sequence. Germline V gene lookup returns CDR1 MGHRA and CDR2 YSYEKL. Trimming at V came to 0 bases and at J to 6 bases, leaving 3 bases not matched to a gene. CDR3 length: 15 amino acids. The sample comes from a study of patients and donors after allogeneic stem cell transplantation. TCRdb analysed the RT-PCR reads with MiXCR anew, one entry per CDR3 protein. The data hold tens of thousands of distinct CDR3 sequences, with 48% observed a single time. Material for sequencing was blood, either unsorted or a sorted T cell fraction (not recorded which). The genes are TRBV4-1 and TRBJ2-7, with 12 bases lining up with TRBD2. This clonotype was sampled from a human donor who was either an allogeneic HSCT recipient or a stem cell or donor lymphocyte infusion donor (not recorded which). It is not recorded whose cells these are; they may come from a transplant donor. As DNA, the CDR3 is TGCGCCAGCAGCCAAGAAGCTAGCGGGAGGGCCGAGCAGTACTTC. This sequence encodes CASSQEASGRAEQYF.